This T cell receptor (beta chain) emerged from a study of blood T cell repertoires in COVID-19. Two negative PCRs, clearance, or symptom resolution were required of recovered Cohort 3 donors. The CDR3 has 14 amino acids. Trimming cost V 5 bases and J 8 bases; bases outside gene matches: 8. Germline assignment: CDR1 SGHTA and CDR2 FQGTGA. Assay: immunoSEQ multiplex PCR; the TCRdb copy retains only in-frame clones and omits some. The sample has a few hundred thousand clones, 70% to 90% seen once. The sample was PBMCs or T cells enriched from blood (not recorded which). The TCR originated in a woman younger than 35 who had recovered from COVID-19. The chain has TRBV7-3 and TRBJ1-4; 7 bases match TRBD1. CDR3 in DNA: TGTGCCAGCAGCCTGGACAGGTGTTTAGAAAAACTGTTTTTT. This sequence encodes CASSLDRCLEKLFF.